Listed here is a single TCR beta chain. As yet, its antigen is unknown. The data derive from a study of T cells in localized non-small cell lung cancer. Method: immunoSEQ multiplex PCR; TCRdb's copy keeps in-frame clones and lacks some. Of about 82,000 clones listed, less than 85% are singletons. Trimming shortened V by 0 bases and J by 8 bases, and 14 bases separated the two germline ends. The CDR3 spans 14 residues. Germline assignment: CDR1 GTSNPN and CDR2 SVGIG (reference sequence). Findings of the study overall: Overall survival was longer when the density of T cells in the blood was higher. Researchers found a median approximately 57 of the top 100 tumor clones in adjacent lung. Measurement of T cell clonality placed uninvolved adjacent lung highest, above the level in tumor.

This TCR derives from a man aged 40-75 years with stage II squamous cell lung carcinoma. This material consisted of PBMCs, taken before any cancer treatment. The chain combines TRBV30 with TRBJ2-4; D tentatively fits TRBD1 or TRBD2 (5 bases each). The DNA for the CDR3 is TGTGCCTGGAGTGTGGGGGTGTATAAGGACATTCAGTACTTC. This gives the protein CAWSVGVYKDIQYF.